The present TCR beta chain was sequenced within a study of STAT5B mutations in CD4+ large granular lymphocyte leukemia. Study context: The CDR3 'QG' motif was associated with a particular HLA allele among healthy donors.

This CDR3 has 13 amino acids. Looked up from germline, CDR1 is LGHNA and CDR2 is YNFKEQ. V lost 2 bases, J lost 5 bases, and 9 bases lay in between. A word on this clone: The antigen is unknown.

Using immunoSEQ multiplex PCR, the repertoire was profiled, and TCRdb retains in-frame clones only, with some absent. The sample includes some 38,000 clones, over 70% of them seen just once. Study results and limitations: No patients shared main leukemic clonotypes, though less than 30% appeared at low frequency elsewhere. TRBV06-family usage was enriched in top patient clones (8/27) versus controls (2/35). Patient CD4-sorted repertoires looked more clonal than healthy CD4+ repertoires, even without putative leukemic clones.

Source material: CD4+ T cells from blood buffy coats. This sequence originates from a human donor in good health. The rearrangement links TRBV4-2 to TRBJ2-5; D not certain. The CDR3 DNA follows: TGTGCCAGCAGCCAATTCGCGAAGGAGACCCAGTACTTC. It is translated as CASSQFAKETQYF.